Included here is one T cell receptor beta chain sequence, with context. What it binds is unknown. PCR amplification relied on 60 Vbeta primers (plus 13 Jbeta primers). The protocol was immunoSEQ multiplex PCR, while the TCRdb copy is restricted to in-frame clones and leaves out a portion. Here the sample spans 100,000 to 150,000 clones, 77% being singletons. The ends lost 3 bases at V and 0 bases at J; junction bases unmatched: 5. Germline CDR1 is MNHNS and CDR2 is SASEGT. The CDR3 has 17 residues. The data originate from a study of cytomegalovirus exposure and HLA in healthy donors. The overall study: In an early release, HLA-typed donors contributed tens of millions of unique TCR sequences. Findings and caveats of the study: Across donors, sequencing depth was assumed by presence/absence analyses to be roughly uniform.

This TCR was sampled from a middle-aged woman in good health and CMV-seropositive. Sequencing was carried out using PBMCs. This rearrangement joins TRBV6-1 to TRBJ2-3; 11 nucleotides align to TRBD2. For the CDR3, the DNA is TGTGCCAGCAGTGAGGTGGGACTAGCGGAAAGCACAGATACGCAGTATTTT. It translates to CASSEVGLAESTDTQYF.